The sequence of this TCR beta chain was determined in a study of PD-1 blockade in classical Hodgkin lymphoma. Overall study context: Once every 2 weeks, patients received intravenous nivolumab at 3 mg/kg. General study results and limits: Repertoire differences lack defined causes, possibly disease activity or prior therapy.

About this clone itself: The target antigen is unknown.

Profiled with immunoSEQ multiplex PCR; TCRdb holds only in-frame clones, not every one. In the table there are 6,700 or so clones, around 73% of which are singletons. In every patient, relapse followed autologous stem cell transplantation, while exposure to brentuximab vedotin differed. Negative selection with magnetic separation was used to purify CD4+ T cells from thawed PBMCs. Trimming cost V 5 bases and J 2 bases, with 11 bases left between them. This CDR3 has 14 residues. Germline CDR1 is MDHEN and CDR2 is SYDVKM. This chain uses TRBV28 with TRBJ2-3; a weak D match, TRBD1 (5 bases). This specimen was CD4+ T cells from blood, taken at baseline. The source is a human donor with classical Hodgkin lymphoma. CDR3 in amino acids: CASSPGWSTDTQYF. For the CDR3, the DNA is TGTGCCAGCAGTCCAGGGTGGTCCACAGATACGCAGTATTTT.